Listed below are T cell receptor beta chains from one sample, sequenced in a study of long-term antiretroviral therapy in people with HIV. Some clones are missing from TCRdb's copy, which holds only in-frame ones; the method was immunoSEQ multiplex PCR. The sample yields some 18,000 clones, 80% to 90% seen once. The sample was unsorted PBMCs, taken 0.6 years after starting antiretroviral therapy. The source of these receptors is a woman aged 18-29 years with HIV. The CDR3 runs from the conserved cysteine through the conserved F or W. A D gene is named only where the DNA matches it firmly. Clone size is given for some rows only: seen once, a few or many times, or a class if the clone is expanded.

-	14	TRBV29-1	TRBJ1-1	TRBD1	TGCAGCGCTACCCCGGTGGAGGGGGCTTCTGAAGCTTTCTTT	CSATPVEGASEAFF
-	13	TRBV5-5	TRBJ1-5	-	TGTGCCAGCAGCTTAGAGAGCAATCAGCCCCAGCATTTT	CASSLESNQPQHF
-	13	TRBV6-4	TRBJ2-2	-	TGTGCCAGCAGTGTGGAAGGCTCCGGGGAGCTGTTTTTT	CASSVEGSGELFF
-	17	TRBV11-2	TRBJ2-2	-	TGTGCCAGCAGCTTATTCGGTCTGGGCCCCAACACCGGGGAGCTGTTTTTT	CASSLFGLGPNTGELFF
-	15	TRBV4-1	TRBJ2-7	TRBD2	TGCGCCAGCAGCCAAGACCCTAGCGGTCCCTACGAGCAGTACTTC	CASSQDPSGPYEQYF
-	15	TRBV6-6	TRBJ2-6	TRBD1	TGTGCCACCGGGACAGGGGTCTCTGGGGCCAACGTCCTGACTTTC	CATGTGVSGANVLTF
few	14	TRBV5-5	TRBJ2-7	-	TGTGCCAGCAGCTCGCCTCAGATTTCCTACGAGCAGTACTTC	CASSSPQISYEQYF
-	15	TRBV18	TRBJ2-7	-	TGTGCCAGCTCACGAGAGGGGACTTCTGCGGACGAGCAGTACTTC	CASSREGTSADEQYF
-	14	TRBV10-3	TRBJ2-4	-	TGTGCCATCAGTGGAGTCCTAGCCAAAAACATTCAGTACTTC	CAISGVLAKNIQYF
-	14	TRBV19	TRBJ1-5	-	TGTGCCAGTAAACCCGGGTCGAGCAATCAGCCCCAGCATTTT	CASKPGSSNQPQHF
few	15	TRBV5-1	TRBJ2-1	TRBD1	TGCGCCAGCAGCTACAGGACAGGGGGGTACAATGAGCAGTTCTTC	CASSYRTGGYNEQFF
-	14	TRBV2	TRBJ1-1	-	TGTGCCAGCAGTGGATCAGGGATAAGCACTGAAGCTTTCTTT	CASSGSGISTEAFF
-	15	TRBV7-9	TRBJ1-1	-	TGTGCCAGCAGCGAGACTTCCCACCGGGGCACTGAAGCTTTCTTT	CASSETSHRGTEAFF
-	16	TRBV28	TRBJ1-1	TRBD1	TGTGCCAGCAGTTTATGGACAGGGAAGATTAACACTGAAGCTTTCTTT	CASSLWTGKINTEAFF
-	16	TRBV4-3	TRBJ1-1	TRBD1	TGCGCCAGCAGCCAAGATTCAGGGGGCGCGAATACTGAAGCTTTCTTT	CASSQDSGGANTEAFF
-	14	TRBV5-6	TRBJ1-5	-	TGTGCCAGCAGCTTTGGAACAGGCCAGCGGCCCCAGCATTTT	CASSFGTGQRPQHF
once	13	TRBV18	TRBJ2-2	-	TGTGCCAGTCCAAAGGGAAACACCGGGGAGCTGTTTTTT	CASPKGNTGELFF
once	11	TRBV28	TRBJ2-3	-	TGTGCCAGCATAAGGGGTGATACGCAGTATTTT	CASIRGDTQYF
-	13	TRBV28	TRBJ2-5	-	TGTGCCATTTCGCGACAGGACCAAGAGACCCAGTACTTC	CAISRQDQETQYF
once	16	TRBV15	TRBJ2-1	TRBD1	TGTGCCACCAGCAGAGAAGGGACAGGGGCGGGTGGTGAGCAGTTCTTC	CATSREGTGAGGEQFF
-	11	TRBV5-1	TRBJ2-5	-	TGCGCCAGCAGCTTCCTAGAGACCCAGTACTTC	CASSFLETQYF
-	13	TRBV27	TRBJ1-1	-	TGTGCCAGCAGCCATACAGGGCCCACTGAAGCTTTCTTT	CASSHTGPTEAFF
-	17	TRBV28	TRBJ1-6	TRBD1	TGTGCCAGCAGTTTACCGAGGACAGGGTCGTATGATTCACCCCTCCACTTT	CASSLPRTGSYDSPLHF
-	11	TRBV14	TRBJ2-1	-	TGTGCCAGCCGACAGTACAATGAGCAGTTCTTC	CASRQYNEQFF
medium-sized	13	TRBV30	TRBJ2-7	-	TGTGCCTGGAGTGTATCCATCTCCTACGAGCAGTACTTC	CAWSVSISYEQYF
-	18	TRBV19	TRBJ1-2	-	TGTGCCAGTAGTATCCTAAGTGGTGGCAGGGGAACTAACTATGGCTACACCTTC	CASSILSGGRGTNYGYTF
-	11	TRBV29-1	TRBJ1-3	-	TGCAGCGTCCGCTCTGGAAACACCATATATTTT	CSVRSGNTIYF
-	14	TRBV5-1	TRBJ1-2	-	TGCGCCAGCAGCTTGGCGGGGAGCCTCCCGGGCTACACCTTC	CASSLAGSLPGYTF
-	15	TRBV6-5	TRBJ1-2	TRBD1	TGTGCCAGCAGTTCGCCGGGACAGGGGGAATCTGGCTACACCTTC	CASSSPGQGESGYTF
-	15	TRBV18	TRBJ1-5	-	TGTGCCAGCTCACCTGTCTGGGGGGAGGATCAGCCCCAGCATTTT	CASSPVWGEDQPQHF
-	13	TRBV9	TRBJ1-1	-	TGTGCCAGCAGCGCGTACCTTTGGAGTGAAGCTTTCTTT	CASSAYLWSEAFF
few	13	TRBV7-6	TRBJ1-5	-	TGTGCCAGCAGCTTAGAACTCAGGCAGCCCCAGCATTTT	CASSLELRQPQHF
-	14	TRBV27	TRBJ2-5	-	TGTGCCAGCAGTTTAATGGGGTCCGGGGAGACCCAGTACTTC	CASSLMGSGETQYF
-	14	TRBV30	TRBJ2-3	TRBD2	TGTGCCTGGCGTGAACTAGCGGGATATAGTACGCAGTATTTT	CAWRELAGYSTQYF
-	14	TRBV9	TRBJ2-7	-	TGTGCCAGCAGCGTAGAAGGGGCGGCCTACGAGCAGTACTTC	CASSVEGAAYEQYF
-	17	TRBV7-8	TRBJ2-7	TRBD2	TGTGCCAGCAGCTTAGCGAGGACTAGCGGTATCTCCTACGAGCAGTACTTC	CASSLARTSGISYEQYF
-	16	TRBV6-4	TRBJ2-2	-	TGTGCCAGCAGTGAGAGGGCAGGACACCTGACCGGGGAGCTGTTTTTT	CASSERAGHLTGELFF
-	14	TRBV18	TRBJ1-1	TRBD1	TGTGCCAGCTCCCGGGACAGGGATAATGGTGAAGCTTTCTTT	CASSRDRDNGEAFF
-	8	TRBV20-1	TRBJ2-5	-	TGCAGTGCTGGCACTCAGTACTTC	CSAGTQYF
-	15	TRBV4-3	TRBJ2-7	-	TGCGCCAGCAGCCCCTACAGCGGACCAACCTACGAGCAGTACTTC	CASSPYSGPTYEQYF
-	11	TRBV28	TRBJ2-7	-	TGTGCCAGCAGAGGCTCCTACGAGCAGTACTTC	CASRGSYEQYF
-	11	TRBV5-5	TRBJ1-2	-	TGTGCCAGCAGCGTAGGTGATGGCTACACCTTC	CASSVGDGYTF
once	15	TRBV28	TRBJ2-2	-	TGTGCCAGCATAAGAGGAGGGTCGAACACCGGGGAGCTGTTTTTT	CASIRGGSNTGELFF
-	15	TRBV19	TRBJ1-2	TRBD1	TGTGCCACCTCACCGGACAGGGGTCCAAACTATGGCTACACCTTC	CATSPDRGPNYGYTF
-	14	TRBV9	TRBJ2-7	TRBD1	TGTGCCAGCAGCGCCTGGACAGGGGAGGACGAGCAGTACTTC	CASSAWTGEDEQYF
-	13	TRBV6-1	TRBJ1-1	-	TGTGCCAGCAGTACCCGGGGCGACACTGAAGCTTTCTTT	CASSTRGDTEAFF
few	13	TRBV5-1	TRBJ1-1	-	TGCGCCAGCAGCTTGGTGAGGGGTACTGAAGCTTTCTTT	CASSLVRGTEAFF
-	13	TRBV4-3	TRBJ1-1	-	TGCGCCAGCAGCCAAGCCGTGGGCACTGAAGCTTTCTTT	CASSQAVGTEAFF
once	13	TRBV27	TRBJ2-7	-	TGTGCCAGCAGTCCCGTCGGACCATACGAGCAGTACTTC	CASSPVGPYEQYF
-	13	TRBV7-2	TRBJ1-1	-	TGTGCCAGCAGCTTTGGGCAGGGCACTGAAGCTTTCTTT	CASSFGQGTEAFF
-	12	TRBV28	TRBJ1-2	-	TGTGCCATCCGAACAGGGCACTATGGCTACACCTTC	CAIRTGHYGYTF
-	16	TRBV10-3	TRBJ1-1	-	TGTGCCATCAGTGATAATAAGAGGAGCGGGAACACTGAAGCTTTCTTT	CAISDNKRSGNTEAFF
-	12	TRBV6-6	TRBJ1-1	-	TGTGCCAGCAGTTACGGGGGTACTGAAGCTTTCTTT	CASSYGGTEAFF
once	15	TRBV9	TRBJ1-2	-	TGTGCCAGCAGCGCGGGAGCAGCAGCTAACTATGGCTACACCTTC	CASSAGAAANYGYTF